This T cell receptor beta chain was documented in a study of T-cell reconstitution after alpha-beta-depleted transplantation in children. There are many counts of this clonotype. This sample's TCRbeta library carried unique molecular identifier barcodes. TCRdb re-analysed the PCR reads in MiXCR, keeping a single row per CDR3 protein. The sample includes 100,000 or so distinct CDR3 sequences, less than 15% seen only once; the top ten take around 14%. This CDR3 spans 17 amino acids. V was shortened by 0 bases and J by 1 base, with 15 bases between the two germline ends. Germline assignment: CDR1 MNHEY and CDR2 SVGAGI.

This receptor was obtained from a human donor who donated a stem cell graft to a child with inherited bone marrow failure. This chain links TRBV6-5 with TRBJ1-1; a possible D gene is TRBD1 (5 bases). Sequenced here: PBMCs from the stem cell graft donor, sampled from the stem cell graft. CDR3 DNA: TGTGCCAGCAGTTACTCGCGGCCGACAGAGACGAACACTGAAGCTTTCTTT. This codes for CASSYSRPTETNTEAFF.